Listed below are T cell receptor beta chains from one sample, sequenced in a study of blood T cell repertoires in COVID-19. Only in-frame clones appear in the TCRdb table, and some are missing; sequencing was by immunoSEQ multiplex PCR. This sample has fewer than 250,000 clones, with around 92% found just once. Sequencing was performed on peripheral blood. Receptors originate from a man younger than 45 with acute or convalescent COVID-19. Both conserved end residues are part of each CDR3. D genes are given only for firm matches. Size is stated for part of the rows, as once, few or many counts, or as a class when the clone is expanded.

D gene,J gene,V gene,clone size,CDR3 DNA,CDR3 protein
-,TRBJ1-6,TRBV11-2,-,TGTGCCAGCAGCTTAGTTAGGACATCGGCTTCACCCCTCCACTTT,CASSLVRTSASPLHF
-,TRBJ2-2,TRBV7-3,once,TGTGCCAGCAGCTTATTCGGCGGAGGGAACACCGGGGAGCTGTTTTTT,CASSLFGGGNTGELFF
-,TRBJ1-1,TRBV10-1,-,TGCGCCAGCAGTGATAGATCTCTCCGGAGTGAAGCTTTCTTT,CASSDRSLRSEAFF
TRBD2,TRBJ2-1,TRBV5-4,once,TGTGCCAGCAGCCGAGACTTTGGGACTAGCAATGAGCAGTTCTTC,CASSRDFGTSNEQFF
-,TRBJ2-1,TRBV11-3,once,TGTGCCAGCAGCCTCGACGACGGGGGGCACAATGAGCAGTTCTTC,CASSLDDGGHNEQFF
-,TRBJ2-3,TRBV12-1,-,TGTGCCAGCGGGAGTAGCGGGAGGGCCCAAGATACGCAGTATTTT,CASGSSGRAQDTQYF
TRBD1,TRBJ1-6,TRBV19,once,TGTGCCAGTAGTCTCCGGACAGGGAGGCAGTGGGATAATTCACCCCTCCACTTT,CASSLRTGRQWDNSPLHF
TRBD1,TRBJ2-5,TRBV25-1,-,TGTGCCAGCAGTGATTTACAGGGGAATATGCGGACCCAGTACTTC,CASSDLQGNMRTQYF
-,TRBJ2-2,TRBV30,-,TGTGCCTGGAGTCCCAGCCGGGTGATAGCGAGAACAAACACCGGGGAGCTGTTTTTT,CAWSPSRVIARTNTGELFF
TRBD2,TRBJ2-1,TRBV18,-,TGTGCCAGCTCACCAATGGTAGCGGGAATGGTCAATGAGCAGTTCTTC,CASSPMVAGMVNEQFF
TRBD2,TRBJ2-2,TRBV10-1,-,TGCGCCAGCAGTGAGACAGCGTCGGGGGGTCGGACCGGGGAGCTGTTTTTT,CASSETASGGRTGELFF
TRBD2,TRBJ2-3,TRBV5-1,-,TGCGCCAGCAGTTCTAGCGGGAGGAGAGCAGATACGCAGTATTTT,CASSSSGRRADTQYF
-,TRBJ1-1,TRBV28,-,TGTGCCAGCATCGGGTACACTGAAGCTTTCTTT,CASIGYTEAFF
-,TRBJ2-7,TRBV19,-,TGTGCCAGTAGTAGGCACAGCTCCTACGAGCAGTACTTC,CASSRHSSYEQYF
TRBD2,TRBJ2-3,TRBV9,-,TGTGCCAGCAGCGTAGGGACTAGCGGGAGGTTGGATACGCAGTATTTT,CASSVGTSGRLDTQYF
TRBD1,TRBJ2-5,TRBV28,few,TGTGCCAGCACCCTGGACAGGGTCCTTGGAACCCAGTACTTC,CASTLDRVLGTQYF
-,TRBJ2-1,TRBV24-1,-,TGTGCCACCAGTGTGGGACACCCCAATGAGCAGTTCTTC,CATSVGHPNEQFF
TRBD2,TRBJ2-1,TRBV24-1,-,TGTGCCACCAGTGATCCAAGCGGGAGCGACAATGAGCAGTTCTTC,CATSDPSGSDNEQFF
TRBD1,TRBJ2-5,TRBV4-1,-,TGCGCCAGCAGCCACGGGGACAGGGAGGGAGAGACCCAGTACTTC,CASSHGDREGETQYF
TRBD1,TRBJ2-7,TRBV7-9,few,TGTGCCAGCAGCACCGGGACAGGGGCCTCCTACGAGCAGTACTTC,CASSTGTGASYEQYF
-,TRBJ2-6,TRBV28,-,TGTGCCAGCAGTTCCCTATTTGGGGAATGGGGGGTTACCTACTCTGGGGCCAACGTCCTGACTTTC,CASSSLFGEWGVTYSGANVLTF
-,TRBJ1-2,TRBV9,-,TGTGCCAGCAGCGAGTCCCGCGGGAACTATGGCTACACCTTC,CASSESRGNYGYTF
TRBD1,TRBJ2-5,TRBV10-1,-,TGCGCCAGCAGTCCGGGACAGGGTAATTCTGAGACCCAGTACTTC,CASSPGQGNSETQYF
TRBD1,TRBJ1-5,TRBV28,once,TGTGCCAGCAGTCAAAGGTACAGGGGTCGTCGTAGCAATCAGCCCCAGCATTTT,CASSQRYRGRRSNQPQHF
TRBD1,TRBJ2-4,TRBV28,-,TGTGCCAGCAGTTCCGGGACAGGGATTTGGGTGGCCAAAAACATTCAGTACTTC,CASSSGTGIWVAKNIQYF
-,TRBJ2-3,TRBV3-1/TRBV3-2,-,TGTGCCAGCAGCCCGTTGCGGTCAAGGGATACGCAGTATTTT,CASSPLRSRDTQYF
-,TRBJ1-3,TRBV18,-,TGTGCCAGCTCTCTAGACAGGAGAAGCTCTGGAAACACCATATATTTT,CASSLDRRSSGNTIYF
-,TRBJ2-7,TRBV3-1/TRBV3-2,-,TGTGCCAGCAGCCCCCGGACGGGAACCTACGAGCAGTACTTC,CASSPRTGTYEQYF
TRBD2,TRBJ2-5,TRBV30,-,TGTGCCTGGGGTGGGACTAGCCAAGAGACCCAGTACTTC,CAWGGTSQETQYF
TRBD2,TRBJ2-1,TRBV5-4,-,TGTGCCAGCAGCTTACGGACTAGCGATGAGCAGTTCTTC,CASSLRTSDEQFF